A selection of T cell receptor beta chains follows, all from one sample in a study of T cells after posttransplantation cyclophosphamide. Method: immunoSEQ multiplex PCR; TCRdb's copy keeps in-frame clones and lacks some. The sample includes some 12,000 clones, approximately 95% of them seen just once. Specimen: naive CD8+ T cells sorted from PBMCs. These receptors all stem from a man aged 30-40 years in good health and a related stem cell transplant donor. CDR3s include the opening cysteine and the closing phenylalanine or tryptophan. The D gene is left open where the match is weak. Part of the rows lack a size; the others show once, few, many or a class for expanded clones.

>.|TRBV15|TRBD1|TRBJ2-1
CATSRDTGGNEQFF
TGTGCCACCAGCAGAGATACAGGGGGAAATGAGCAGTTCTTC
>.|TRBV6-5|.|TRBJ1-2
CASSYAHDSYGYTF
TGTGCCAGCAGTTATGCCCACGACAGCTATGGCTACACCTTC
>.|TRBV4-1|.|TRBJ2-7
CASSQDGTDPPYEQYF
TGCGCCAGCAGCCAAGACGGAACAGATCCCCCCTACGAGCAGTACTTC
>.|TRBV19|TRBD2|TRBJ2-1
CASSMAGGASYNEQFF
TGTGCCAGTAGTATGGCGGGGGGGGCCTCCTACAATGAGCAGTTCTTC
>.|TRBV12-5|.|TRBJ2-7
CASGRAPMTGPAYEQYF
TGTGCTAGTGGTCGAGCCCCCATGACAGGACCCGCCTACGAGCAGTACTTC
>.|TRBV11-2|.|TRBJ2-7
CASSQDWGVNSYEQYF
TGTGCCAGCAGCCAAGACTGGGGCGTGAACTCCTACGAGCAGTACTTC
>.|TRBV6-5|.|TRBJ1-1
CASSYSIRVEGTEAFF
TGTGCCAGCAGTTACTCGATCAGGGTAGAAGGGACTGAAGCTTTCTTT
>.|TRBV7-9|.|TRBJ2-7
CASSLSTKVPSYEQYF
TGTGCCAGCAGCTTATCCACTAAAGTTCCCTCCTACGAGCAGTACTTC
>.|TRBV4-1|TRBD1|TRBJ1-3
CASSQDRGVGNTIYF
TGCGCCAGCAGCCAAGACAGGGGGGTTGGAAACACCATATATTTT
>.|TRBV11-2|.|TRBJ2-5
CASSFGYSDQETQYF
TGTGCCAGCAGCTTCGGGTACTCTGACCAAGAGACCCAGTACTTC
>.|TRBV19|TRBD2|TRBJ2-1
CASGAGLDEQFF
TGTGCCAGTGGAGCGGGACTGGATGAGCAGTTCTTC
>.|TRBV15|TRBD1|TRBJ1-4
CATSTTGGDEKLFF
TGTGCCACCAGCACGACAGGGGGTGATGAAAAACTGTTTTTT
>.|TRBV5-6|TRBD1|TRBJ1-2
CASSPTGNYGYTF
TGTGCCAGCAGCCCGACAGGGAACTATGGCTACACCTTC
>once|TRBV27|TRBD1|TRBJ2-7
CASGYNIGTVDEQYF
TGTGCCAGCGGATACAACATTGGGACAGTCGACGAGCAGTACTTC
>.|TRBV27|.|TRBJ1-4
CASRPGHGIEKLFF
TGTGCCAGCAGACCGGGACACGGAATTGAAAAACTGTTTTTT
>.|TRBV29-1|TRBD2|TRBJ2-1
CSVDGSGGSDNEQFF
TGCAGCGTTGACGGTAGCGGGGGTTCCGACAATGAGCAGTTCTTC
>once|TRBV7-9|TRBD2|TRBJ2-2
CASSPPGLAGGHTGELFF
TGTGCCAGCAGCCCACCGGGACTAGCGGGGGGGCACACCGGGGAGCTGTTTTTT
>.|TRBV6-5|TRBD1|TRBJ1-4
CASSYSSGGWEKLFF
TGTGCCAGCAGTTACTCGTCAGGGGGCTGGGAAAAACTGTTTTTT
>.|TRBV19|TRBD1|TRBJ2-1
CASSKTGGLVRNEQFF
TGTGCCAGTAGTAAGACAGGGGGCTTGGTTAGAAATGAGCAGTTCTTC
>.|TRBV9|.|TRBJ2-3
CASSVGDSSTDTQYF
TGTGCCAGCAGCGTAGGGGACTCTAGCACAGATACGCAGTATTTT
>.|TRBV27|TRBD1|TRBJ1-2
CATYRGSYTF
TGTGCCACCTACAGGGGTAGCTACACCTTC
>.|TRBV5-4|.|TRBJ2-4
CASSLGIMGQGLGNIQYF
TGTGCCAGCAGCTTGGGTATAATGGGACAGGGACTAGGAAACATTCAGTACTTC
>once|TRBV19|.|TRBJ2-2
CASSILRGRRVYTGELFF
TGTGCCAGTAGTATTTTGCGGGGGCGCCGAGTATATACCGGGGAGCTGTTTTTT
>.|TRBV9|.|TRBJ2-1
CASSVGGGDANEQFF
TGTGCCAGCAGCGTAGGAGGGGGGGATGCGAATGAGCAGTTCTTC
>.|TRBV7-8|TRBD1|TRBJ1-5
CASSPATGRFQPQHF
TGTGCCAGCAGCCCGGCGACAGGGCGGTTTCAGCCCCAGCATTTT
>.|TRBV5-6|TRBD2|TRBJ2-5
CASSSRVNSGGAGETQYF
TGTGCCAGCAGTTCTAGGGTTAATAGCGGGGGGGCCGGGGAGACCCAGTACTTC
>.|TRBV5-1|TRBD1|TRBJ2-2
CASSSGQLTGELFF
TGCGCCAGCAGCTCGGGACAGCTCACGGGGGAGCTGTTTTTT
>.|TRBV4-3|.|TRBJ2-3
CASSPDGRPDTQYF
TGCGCCAGCAGCCCCGATGGGCGCCCAGATACGCAGTATTTT
>.|TRBV19|.|TRBJ2-1
CASRRGGLEQFF
TGTGCCAGTAGGAGGGGGGGCCTTGAGCAGTTCTTC
>once|TRBV7-9|TRBD1|TRBJ1-5
CASSPRGTGNQPQHF
TGTGCCAGCAGCCCTCGCGGGACAGGCAATCAGCCCCAGCATTTT
>.|TRBV5-4|.|TRBJ1-1
CASSLLDRNTEAFF
TGTGCCAGCAGCCTCCTGGACAGGAACACTGAAGCTTTCTTT
>.|TRBV4-2|TRBD1|TRBJ2-7
CASSPGQGAYEQYF
TGTGCCAGCAGCCCGGGACAGGGGGCTTACGAGCAGTACTTC
>.|TRBV4-3|TRBD1|TRBJ1-4
CASSRLTGGYEKLFF
TGCGCCAGCAGCCGACTGACAGGGGGTTATGAAAAACTGTTTTTT
>.|TRBV19|.|TRBJ2-7
CASSITGESYEQYF
TGTGCCAGTAGTATTACGGGTGAATCCTACGAGCAGTACTTC
>.|TRBV4-2|TRBD1|TRBJ2-2
CASSQDGAGGTGELFF
TGTGCCAGCAGCCAAGATGGGGCAGGGGGCACCGGGGAGCTGTTTTTT
>.|TRBV2|TRBD1|TRBJ2-2
CASSGSRTGNTGELFF
TGTGCCAGCAGTGGCTCGCGGACAGGGAATACCGGGGAGCTGTTTTTT
>.|TRBV27|.|TRBJ2-7
CASSLSPDGAYEQYF
TGTGCCAGCAGTTTATCCCCCGACGGAGCCTACGAGCAGTACTTC
>.|TRBV27|TRBD2|TRBJ2-5
CASTPWAGVQETQYF
TGTGCCAGCACCCCTTGGGCGGGGGTGCAAGAGACCCAGTACTTC
>.|TRBV15|.|TRBJ1-5
CATSAGYSNQPQHF
TGTGCCACCAGTGCGGGATATAGCAATCAGCCCCAGCATTTT
>.|TRBV7-9|TRBD1|TRBJ1-1
CASSPQETGRNTEAFF
TGTGCCAGCAGCCCGCAAGAGACAGGGAGGAACACTGAAGCTTTCTTT
>.|TRBV18|.|TRBJ2-1
CASSPDNRVSYNEQFF
TGTGCCAGCTCACCCGATAACAGGGTATCGTACAATGAGCAGTTCTTC
>.|TRBV27|.|TRBJ1-5
CASSWGGSNQPQHF
TGTGCCAGCAGCTGGGGGGGTAGCAATCAGCCCCAGCATTTT
>.|TRBV18|TRBD2|TRBJ2-1
CASSPRSGGYNEQFF
TGTGCCAGCTCACCGAGGAGCGGGGGATACAATGAGCAGTTCTTC
>.|TRBV11-2|.|TRBJ2-3
CASSLSGSTDTQYF
TGTGCCAGCAGCTTATCGGGATCTACAGATACGCAGTATTTT
>.|TRBV7-9|.|TRBJ2-3
CASSLVGGGREDTQYF
TGTGCCAGCAGCTTAGTTGGGGGCGGAAGGGAAGATACGCAGTATTTT
>.|TRBV7-9|TRBD1|TRBJ2-3
CASSPRTGIFTDTQYF
TGTGCCAGCAGCCCCCGGACAGGAATATTCACAGATACGCAGTATTTT
>.|TRBV28|TRBD1|TRBJ2-3
CASSWDSLSTDTQYF
TGTGCCAGCAGTTGGGACAGCCTAAGCACAGATACGCAGTATTTT
>.|TRBV7-9|.|TRBJ2-2
CASSPKEQDTNTNTGELFF
TGTGCCAGCAGCCCAAAGGAACAGGACACAAACACCAACACCGGGGAGCTGTTTTTT
>.|TRBV25-1|.|TRBJ1-2
CASSEPNYGYTF
TGTGCCAGCAGTGAACCCAATTATGGCTACACCTTC
>.|TRBV5-6|TRBD2|TRBJ2-3
CASSHGKGTRLYF
TGTGCCAGCAGCCACGGTAAGGGGACTAGGCTGTATTTT
>.|TRBV5-4|TRBD1|TRBJ2-2
CASSLTGQGVPGELFF
TGTGCCAGCAGCTTGACGGGACAGGGGGTTCCCGGGGAGCTGTTTTTT